This record looks at one T cell receptor beta chain sequence and its context. This sample was taken from a study of blood T cell repertoires in COVID-19. The CDR3 totals 16 residues. With 3 bases clipped from V and 7 bases from J, the junction kept 14 bases outside the gene matches. Germline V lookup: CDR1 SQVTM, CDR2 ANQGSEA. Assay: immunoSEQ multiplex PCR; the TCRdb copy retains only in-frame clones and omits some. The sample lists 120,000 to 150,000 clones, 88% occurring once. The receptor was derived from a woman in her thirties with acute COVID-19. This chain links TRBV29-1 with TRBJ2-1; 8 nucleotides agree with TRBD2. The sequencing sample was made of PBMCs or T cells enriched from blood (not recorded which). The CDR3 is CSVEYSWREAGNEQFF. CDR3 nucleotide sequence: TGCAGCGTTGAGTATAGTTGGCGGGAGGCCGGGAATGAGCAGTTCTTC.